Each of the 23 T cell receptor beta chains below was sequenced from the same sample in a study of neurological immune-mediated disorders. TCRdb passed the 5' RACE reads through MiXCR, listing each CDR3 protein once. The repertoire holds tens of thousands of distinct CDR3 sequences, about 10% seen once, with roughly 10% in the top ten. Time point meaning: longitudinal time-point 1 (baseline). Sequencing was performed on PBMCs. The receptors were sampled from a man under 40 in good health.

This clonotype occurred many times. CDR3 protein: CASSSVGGQPQHF. CDR3 DNA sequence: TGTGCCAGCAGTTCGGTGGGAGGTCAGCCCCAGCATTTT. This chain links TRBV7-2 with TRBJ1-5; no firm D call. The V end lost 6 bases, the J end lost 6 bases, and 12 bases lay between the germline ends. The CDR3 runs to 13 residues. Germline V lookup: CDR1 SGHTA, CDR2 FQGNSA.

The sample holds many counts of this clonotype. V gene TRBV11-2 combines with J gene TRBJ1-2; TRBD1 matches at 7 bases. V trimming: 5 bases; J trimming: 8 bases; junction bases outside the gene matches: 14. The CDR3 has 15 amino acids. Germline assignment: CDR1 SGHAT and CDR2 FQNNGV. CDR3 DNA sequence: TGTGCCAGCAGCCATCCACAGGGGACACCCGGAGGCTACACCTTC. Its protein product is CASSHPQGTPGGYTF.

This clonotype was detected many times. The rearrangement joins TRBV29-1 to TRBJ2-7; D might be TRBD1 (6 bases). Trimming removed 4 bases from V and 6 bases from J, with 13 bases in between. CDR3 length: 12 amino acids. The germline V gene has CDR1 SQVTM and CDR2 ANQGSEA. CDR3 DNA sequence: TGCAGCGTTGGACAGGTCAATGGCGAGCAGTACTTC. This sequence encodes CSVGQVNGEQYF.

This clonotype was detected many times. The chain couples TRBV19 to TRBJ1-1; the D gene is possibly TRBD1 (6 bases). CDR3 size: 15 residues. The germline CDR1 and CDR2 sequences are LNHDA and SQIVND (reference sequence). V was cut by 6 bases and J by 1 base, with 15 bases left in between. The CDR3 coding sequence is TGTGCCAGTAGCTCCCCCCCGGACAGGAACACTGAAGCTTTCTTT. This encodes CASSSPPDRNTEAFF.

In this sample, this clonotype turned up many times. The chain recombines TRBV28 with TRBJ2-3, with 8 bases matching TRBD1. Germline CDR1 MDHEN, CDR2 SYDVKM. V lost 6 bases and J lost 4; bases outside the gene matches: 6. This CDR3 comprises 14 residues. CDR3 amino acids: CASSLPGGPDTQYF. The CDR3 coding sequence is TGTGCCAGCAGCTTACCAGGGGGCCCAGATACGCAGTATTTT. The variable domain in full, completed from reference TRBV28 and TRBJ2-3, reads DVKVTQSSRYLVKRTGEKVFLECVQDMDHENMFWYRQDPGLGLRLIYFSYDVKMKEKGDIPEGYSVSREKKERFSLILESASTNQTSMYLCASSLPGGPDTQYFGPGTRLTVL.

In its sample, this clonotype was seen many times. The J gene is TRBJ2-1, the V gene TRBV7-2, with 10 bases lining up with TRBD1. The germline V gene has CDR1 SGHTA and CDR2 FQGNSA. Germline trimming cut 7 bases from V and 2 bases from J; bases unmatched to any gene: 17. The CDR3 spans 19 residues. For the CDR3, the DNA is TGTGCCAGCACCACTACGACAGGGGGCTTTCTTGAACCCTACAATGAGCAGTTCTTC. As protein: CASTTTTGGFLEPYNEQFF.

In this sample, this clonotype turned up many times. The chain has TRBV5-4 and TRBJ2-5; 11 bases are shared with TRBD2. The CDR3 is 15 residues long. Losses at the gene ends were 3 bases for V and 3 bases for J; bases not matched to a gene: 4. The germline CDR1 and CDR2 sequences are SGHNT and YYREEE (reference sequence). The CDR3 loop reads CASSSGTSGKETQYF. The CDR3 DNA is TGTGCCAGCAGCTCGGGGACTAGCGGTAAAGAGACCCAGTACTTC.

The table lists this clonotype with many counts. This chain uses TRBV20-1 with TRBJ1-2, with D hard to call. Trimming removed 4 bases at V and 2 bases at J, with 2 bases between. The germline gives CDR1 DFQATT, CDR2 SNEGSKA (reference sequence). The CDR3 consists of 10 residues. The CDR3 coding sequence is TGCAGTGCTAACAACTATGGCTACACCTTC. Translation gives CSANNYGYTF.

This clonotype was counted ten times or more. An end of the junction does not agree with germline; a read error may underlie this. V gene TRBV7-9 combines with J gene TRBJ1-2, with a weak D call TRBD1 (5 bases). The CDR3 length is 13 residues. The germline CDR1 and CDR2 sequences are SEHNR and FQNEAQ (reference sequence). The CDR3 region is CASTTGGNHGYTF. DNA for the CDR3: TGTGCCAGCACCACCGGGGGTAACCATGGCTACACCTTC.

In this sample, this clonotype turned up many times. This rearrangement joins TRBV30 to TRBJ2-5; 9 positions match TRBD2. This CDR3 contains 13 residues. Trimming took 6 bases from V and 2 from J; bases not matched to a gene: 4. Germline CDR1 GTSNPN, CDR2 SVGIG (reference sequence). The CDR3: CACRTSVQETQYF. The CDR3 DNA reads TGTGCCTGCCGGACTAGCGTGCAAGAGACCCAGTACTTC.

This clonotype was seen repeatedly, ten times or more. This chain uses TRBV20-1 with TRBJ1-2; a weak D match, TRBD1 (5 bases). Trimming took off 5 bases at V and 4 bases at J, with 11 bases between the two ends. This CDR3 comprises 12 residues. Per the germline V gene, CDR1 is DFQATT and CDR2 is SNEGSKA (reference sequence). The CDR3 is CSAVGGSYGYTF. CDR3 bases: TGCAGTGCTGTGGGGGGGAGCTATGGCTACACCTTC.

This chain joins TRBV6-1 and TRBJ2-7; a weak D match, TRBD1 (5 bases). The CDR3 length is 18 residues. Trimming removed 2 bases from V and 0 bases from J, with 20 bases in between. In germline, CDR1 is MNHNS, CDR2 SASEGT. The CDR3 region is CASSETPTGQAFSYEQYF. As DNA, the CDR3 is TGTGCCAGCAGTGAAACCCCAACAGGACAAGCTTTCTCCTACGAGCAGTACTTC.

This clonotype was seen a few times. This could be a read error, since a much larger clone is one nucleotide away. The rearrangement joins TRBV5-4 to TRBJ2-7; 11 positions match TRBD1. Germline loops: CDR1 SGHNT, CDR2 YYREEE (reference sequence). CDR3 length equals 14 residues. After removal of 4 bases from V and 8 bases from J, the junction contained 8 bases not matched to a gene. Written as DNA, the CDR3 is TGTGCCAGCAGCGGAGGGACAGGGGGAGACAAGCAGTACTTC. Protein: CASSGGTGGDKQYF.

This clonotype came up many times. V usage is TRBV29-1 and J usage is TRBJ2-1, with D perhaps matching TRBD1 (6 bases). Germline loops: CDR1 SQVTM, CDR2 ANQGSEA. The CDR3 totals 15 residues. Between the trimmed V and J ends, which lost 7 bases and 5 bases, there was a span of 21 bases. Here the CDR3 reads CSDTTDSALNNEQFF. CDR3 bases: TGCAGCGACACAACGGACAGTGCTCTGAACAATGAGCAGTTCTTC.

This clonotype was observed at least ten times. This CDR3 is CASSLLDRGVTEAFF. The CDR3 DNA follows: TGCGCCAGCAGCTTGTTAGACAGGGGTGTCACTGAAGCTTTCTTT. The V and J genes are TRBV5-1 and TRBJ1-1; 8 bases agree with TRBD1. V lost 1 base, J lost 4 bases, and 6 bases stayed unmatched. Germline CDR1 is SGHRS and CDR2 is YFSETQ. CDR3 length: 15 amino acids.

This clonotype came up many times. The V gene is TRBV5-1, the J gene TRBJ1-1; 11 nucleotides align to TRBD1. CDR3 length equals 17 residues. CDR1 SGHRS and CDR2 YFSETQ come from the germline V gene. Trimming removed 9 bases from V and 4 bases from J; junction bases left unmatched: 17. The CDR3 sequence is CATYGGDAGTGGTEAFF. The CDR3 DNA follows: TGCGCCACCTACGGGGGGGATGCCGGGACAGGGGGCACTGAAGCTTTCTTT.

In its sample, this clonotype was seen many times. The genes are TRBV20-1 and TRBJ1-2; no clear D gene. Germline loops: CDR1 DFQATT, CDR2 SNEGSKA (reference sequence). Trimming stripped 3 bases from V and 5 bases from J, with 16 bases between. The CDR3 length is 14 residues. DNA for the CDR3: TGCAGTGCTAGCTCAGCTACGCTGCCTTATGGCTACACCTTC. It is translated as CSASSATLPYGYTF.

The sample holds many counts of this clonotype. The chain recombines TRBV20-1 with TRBJ2-7; 11 nucleotides agree with TRBD2. The CDR3 is 14 residues long. Germline CDR1 reads DFQATT; CDR2 reads SNEGSKA (reference sequence). V shed 6 bases and J 3 bases; nucleotides not matched to a gene: 7. CDR3 bases: TGCAGTGCCCCGCCGGGACTAGCGGTCTACGAGCAGTACTTC. Its protein is CSAPPGLAVYEQYF.

The rearrangement uses TRBV30 and TRBJ1-3, with no clear D. CDR3 length equals 16 residues. Germline CDR1 reads GTSNPN; CDR2 reads SVGIG (reference sequence). Trimming stripped 4 bases from V and 4 bases from J, with 20 bases between. CDR3 residues: CAWTQAGTPRGNTIYF. Here the CDR3 DNA reads TGTGCCTGGACCCAAGCGGGCACCCCTAGGGGAAACACCATATATTTT.

V gene TRBV7-9 combines with J gene TRBJ2-1; 9 bases line up with TRBD1. With V trimmed by 4 bases and J by 8 bases, 3 bases remained unmatched. This CDR3 region has 13 residues. Germline assignment: CDR1 SEHNR and CDR2 FQNEAQ (reference sequence). Written as DNA, the CDR3 is TGTGCCAGCAGCTCCCGGACAGGGGATGAGCAGTTCTTC. It codes for CASSSRTGDEQFF. Together with reference TRBV7-9 and TRBJ2-1, the CDR3 gives the full variable domain: DTGVSQNPRHKITKRGQNVTFRCDPISEHNRLYWYRQTLGQGPEFLTYFQNEAQLEKSRLLSDRFSAERPKGSFSTLEIQRTEQGDSAMYLCASSSRTGDEQFFGPGTRLTVL.

This clonotype was counted ten times or more. This rearrangement joins TRBV5-6 to TRBJ2-5, with 8 positions matching TRBD1. Germline CDR1 SGHDT, CDR2 YYEEEE. The CDR3 consists of 15 residues. Losses at the gene ends were 4 bases for V and 3 bases for J; bases not matched to a gene: 8. The CDR3 nucleotides read TGTGCCAGCAGCCCAGGACAGGGCAGAGAAGAGACCCAGTACTTC. It codes for CASSPGQGREETQYF.

This clonotype was observed at least ten times. The chain employs TRBV4-1 and TRBJ2-1; possibly TRBD1 for D (6 bases). This CDR3 has 12 amino acids. Germline V gene lookup returns CDR1 MGHRA and CDR2 YSYEKL. V shed 2 bases and J shed 9 bases, with 8 bases lying between them. CDR3 sequence: CASSQIQGEQFF. The DNA of the CDR3 is TGCGCCAGCAGCCAAATACAGGGTGAGCAGTTCTTC.

This clonotype was picked up many times. The chain combines TRBV5-1 with TRBJ1-1, with D perhaps matching TRBD1 (6 bases). V lost 3 bases and J 3 bases, leaving 12 bases between the germline ends. The CDR3 contains 14 residues. Germline CDR1 is SGHRS and CDR2 is YFSETQ. The CDR3 DNA follows: TGCGCCAGCAGCTCACAGGGATCTCACACTGAAGCTTTCTTT. Its protein is CASSSQGSHTEAFF.